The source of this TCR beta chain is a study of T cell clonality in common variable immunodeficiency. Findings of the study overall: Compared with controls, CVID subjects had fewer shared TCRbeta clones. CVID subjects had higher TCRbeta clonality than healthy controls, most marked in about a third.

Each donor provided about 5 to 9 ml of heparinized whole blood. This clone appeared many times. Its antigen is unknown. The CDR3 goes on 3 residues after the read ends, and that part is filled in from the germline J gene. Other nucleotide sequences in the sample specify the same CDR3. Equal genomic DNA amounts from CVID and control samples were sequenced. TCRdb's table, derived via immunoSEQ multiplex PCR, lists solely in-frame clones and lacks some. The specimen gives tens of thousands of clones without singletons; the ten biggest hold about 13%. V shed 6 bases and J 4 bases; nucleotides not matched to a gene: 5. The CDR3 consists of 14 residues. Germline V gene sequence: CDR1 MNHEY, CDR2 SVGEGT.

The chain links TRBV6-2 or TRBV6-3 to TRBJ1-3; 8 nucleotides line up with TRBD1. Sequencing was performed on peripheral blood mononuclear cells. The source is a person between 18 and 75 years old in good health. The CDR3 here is CASRTGGSGNTIYF. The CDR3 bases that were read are TGTGCCAGCAGAACAGGGGGTTCAGGAAACACC.